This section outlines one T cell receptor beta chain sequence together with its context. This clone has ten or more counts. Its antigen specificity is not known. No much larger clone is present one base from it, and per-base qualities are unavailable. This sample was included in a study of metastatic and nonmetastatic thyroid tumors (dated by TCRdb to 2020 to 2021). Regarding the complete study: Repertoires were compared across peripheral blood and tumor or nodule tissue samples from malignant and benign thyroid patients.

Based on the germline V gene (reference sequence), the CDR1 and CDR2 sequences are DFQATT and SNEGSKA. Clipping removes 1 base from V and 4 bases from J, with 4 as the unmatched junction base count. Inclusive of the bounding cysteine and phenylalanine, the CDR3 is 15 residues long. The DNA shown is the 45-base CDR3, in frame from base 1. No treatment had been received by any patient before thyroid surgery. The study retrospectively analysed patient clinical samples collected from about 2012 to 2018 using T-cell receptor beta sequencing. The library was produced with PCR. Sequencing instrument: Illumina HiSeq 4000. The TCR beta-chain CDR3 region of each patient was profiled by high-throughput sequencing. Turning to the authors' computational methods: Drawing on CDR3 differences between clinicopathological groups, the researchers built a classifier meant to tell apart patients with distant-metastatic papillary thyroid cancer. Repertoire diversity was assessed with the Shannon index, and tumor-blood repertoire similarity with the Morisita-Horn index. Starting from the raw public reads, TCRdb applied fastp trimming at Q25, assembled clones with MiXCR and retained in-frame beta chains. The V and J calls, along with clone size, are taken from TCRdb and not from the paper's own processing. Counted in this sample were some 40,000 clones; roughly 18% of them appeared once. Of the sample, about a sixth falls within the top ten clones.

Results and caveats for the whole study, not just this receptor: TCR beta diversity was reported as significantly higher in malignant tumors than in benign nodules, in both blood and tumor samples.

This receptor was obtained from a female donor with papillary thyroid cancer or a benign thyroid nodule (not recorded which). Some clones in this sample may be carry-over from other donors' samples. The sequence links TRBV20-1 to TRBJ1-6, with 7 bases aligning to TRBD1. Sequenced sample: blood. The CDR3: CSARGGTDYNSPLHF. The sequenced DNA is TGCAGTGCTAGAGGAGGGACAGATTATAATTCACCCCTCCACTTT.